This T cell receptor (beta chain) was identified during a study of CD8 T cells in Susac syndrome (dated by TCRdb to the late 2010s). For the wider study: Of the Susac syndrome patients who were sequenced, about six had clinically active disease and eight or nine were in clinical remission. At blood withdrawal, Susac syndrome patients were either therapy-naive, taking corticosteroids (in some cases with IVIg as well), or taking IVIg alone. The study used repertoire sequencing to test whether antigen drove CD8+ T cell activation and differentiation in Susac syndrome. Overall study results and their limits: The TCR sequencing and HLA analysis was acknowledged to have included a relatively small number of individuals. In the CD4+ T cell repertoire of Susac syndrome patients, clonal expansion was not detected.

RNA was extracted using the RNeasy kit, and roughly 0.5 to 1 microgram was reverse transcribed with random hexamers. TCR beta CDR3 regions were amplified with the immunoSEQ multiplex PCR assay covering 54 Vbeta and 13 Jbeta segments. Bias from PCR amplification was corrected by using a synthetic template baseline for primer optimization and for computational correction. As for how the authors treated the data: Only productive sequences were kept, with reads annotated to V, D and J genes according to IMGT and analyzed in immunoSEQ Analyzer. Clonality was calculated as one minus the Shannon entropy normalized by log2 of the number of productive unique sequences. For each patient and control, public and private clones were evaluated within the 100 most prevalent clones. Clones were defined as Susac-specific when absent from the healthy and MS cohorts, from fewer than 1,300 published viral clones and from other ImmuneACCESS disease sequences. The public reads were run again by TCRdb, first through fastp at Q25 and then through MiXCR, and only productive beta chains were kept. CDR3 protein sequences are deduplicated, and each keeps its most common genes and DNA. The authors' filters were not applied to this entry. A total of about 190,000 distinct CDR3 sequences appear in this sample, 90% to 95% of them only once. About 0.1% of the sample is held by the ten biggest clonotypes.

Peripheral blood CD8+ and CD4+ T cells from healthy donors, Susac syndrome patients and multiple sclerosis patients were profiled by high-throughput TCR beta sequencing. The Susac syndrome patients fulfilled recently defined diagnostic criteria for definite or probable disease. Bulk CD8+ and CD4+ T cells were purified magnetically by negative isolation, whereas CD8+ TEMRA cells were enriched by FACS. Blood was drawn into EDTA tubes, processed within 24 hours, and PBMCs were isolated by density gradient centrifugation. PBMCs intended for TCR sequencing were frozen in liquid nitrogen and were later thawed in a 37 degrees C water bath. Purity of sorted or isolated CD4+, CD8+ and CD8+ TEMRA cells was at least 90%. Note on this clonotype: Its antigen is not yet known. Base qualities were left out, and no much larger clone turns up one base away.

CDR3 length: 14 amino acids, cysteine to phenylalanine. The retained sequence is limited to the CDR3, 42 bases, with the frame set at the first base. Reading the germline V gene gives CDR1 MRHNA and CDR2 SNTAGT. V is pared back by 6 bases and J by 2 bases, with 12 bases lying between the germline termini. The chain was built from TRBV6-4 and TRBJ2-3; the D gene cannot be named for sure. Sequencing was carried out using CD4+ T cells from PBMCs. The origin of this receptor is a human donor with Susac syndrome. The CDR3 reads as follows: CASSVNLDTDTQYF. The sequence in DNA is TGTGCCAGCAGCGTGAACCTGGACACAGATACGCAGTATTTT.